This T cell receptor (beta chain) was profiled in a study of cytomegalovirus exposure and HLA in healthy donors. The PCR employed 60 Vbeta primers together with 13 Jbeta primers. Libraries were prepared by immunoSEQ multiplex PCR; TCRdb keeps only in-frame clonotypes and omits some of them. This sample contains roughly 75,000 clones. This CDR3 spans 13 amino acids. The ends were cut back, 3 bases at V and 9 bases at J, with 15 bases in the middle. The clonotype originates from a man aged 35 to 55 in good health and CMV-seronegative. The sample comprised PBMCs. The rearrangement joins TRBV23-1 to TRBJ2-7; D possibly corresponds to TRBD2 (5 bases). TRBV23-1 carries the ORF label, with uncertain function. In DNA, the CDR3 is TGCGCCAGCAGTCAGAGGACTTCCCTCGGGCAGTACTTC. Protein product: CASSQRTSLGQYF.